A single T cell receptor (beta chain) is shown here with its context. Antigen specificity is unknown. This record belongs to a study of T cells in tumors after PD-1 blockade. Turning to the study itself: Prior checkpoint blockade, systemic immunosuppressant use, or anti-cancer therapy within 4 weeks excluded patients.

V was pared by 0 bases and J by 6 bases, with 19 bases between. This CDR3 spans 16 amino acids. Per germline, CDR1 SGHRS and CDR2 YFSETQ. Generated by immunoSEQ multiplex PCR, the TCRdb table keeps only in-frame clones and is missing some. The sample includes roughly 50,000 clones, 60% to 80% of them seen just once. Study-wide results and limits: Some novel exhausted tumor clones appeared in pre-treatment blood, suggesting peripheral recruitment.

This chain joins TRBV5-1 and TRBJ2-7; D unclear. Sequencing was performed on PBMCs, taken before anti-PD-1 treatment. This clonotype was obtained from a human donor with basal cell carcinoma. The CDR3 sequence is CASSLVLVGRSGEQYF. Here the CDR3 DNA reads TGCGCCAGCAGCTTGGTCCTGGTGGGCAGGTCAGGCGAGCAGTACTTC.